This record covers a single T cell receptor beta chain. Each donor's status was that of a healthy bone marrow donor. This sample is part of a study of cytomegalovirus exposure and HLA in healthy donors. The primer mix had 60 Vbeta and 13 Jbeta primers. Here immunoSEQ multiplex PCR was the method, and the copy in TCRdb shows in-frame clones only, minus some. Among more than 95,000 clones listed, more than 65% were seen once. Germline CDR1 reads MNHNS; CDR2 reads SASEGT. Between the trimmed V and J ends, which lost 0 bases and 5 bases, there was a span of 7 bases. The CDR3 consists of 13 residues. The receptor's source is a man aged 35 to 55 in good health and CMV-seropositive. The chain carries TRBV6-1 and TRBJ1-1; D is possibly TRBD1 (6 bases). Sample: PBMCs. CDR3 region: CASSEARGTEAFF. The CDR3 DNA is TGTGCCAGCAGTGAAGCCAGGGGAACTGAAGCTTTCTTT.